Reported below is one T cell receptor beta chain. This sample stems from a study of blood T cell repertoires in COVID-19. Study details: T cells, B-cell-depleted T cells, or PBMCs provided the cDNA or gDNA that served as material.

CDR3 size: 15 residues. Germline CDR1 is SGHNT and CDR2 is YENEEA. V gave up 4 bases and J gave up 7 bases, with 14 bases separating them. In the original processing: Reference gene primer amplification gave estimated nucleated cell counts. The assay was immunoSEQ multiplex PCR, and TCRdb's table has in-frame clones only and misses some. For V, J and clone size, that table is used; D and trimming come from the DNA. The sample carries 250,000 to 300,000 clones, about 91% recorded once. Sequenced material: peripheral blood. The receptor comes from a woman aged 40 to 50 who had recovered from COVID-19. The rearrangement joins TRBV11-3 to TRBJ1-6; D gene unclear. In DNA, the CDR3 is TGTGCCAGCAGCTCTTCCCCGCCGGGGAATTCACCCCTCCACTTT. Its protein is CASSSSPPGNSPLHF.